Below, 18 T cell receptor beta chains from the same sample are listed, as sequenced in a study of OX40 agonist ivuxolimab in advanced cancers. Assay used: immunoSEQ multiplex PCR; TCRdb lists only in-frame clones, some missing. The sample lists fewer than 55,000 clones, about 85% occurring once. Specimen: CD4+ or CD8+ T cells sorted from blood, collected in a trial of the OX40 agonist ivuxolimab. The receptors shown here come from an adult with an advanced solid tumor such as melanoma, head and neck, liver or kidney cancer.

The table lists this clone with a few counts. The chain couples TRBV2 to TRBJ1-6, with D unclear. CDR1 and CDR2 (germline): SNHLY, FYNNEI. V was clipped by 3 bases and J by 9 bases, with 9 bases between them. This CDR3 comprises 13 residues. The CDR3 loop is CASSDEYSSPLHF. CDR3 nucleotides: TGTGCCAGCAGTGATGAGTACAGTTCACCCCTCCACTTT.

The rearrangement links TRBV4-2 to TRBJ2-1; the match to TRBD2 covers 13 bases. Germline lookup yields CDR1 LGHNA and CDR2 YNFKEQ. The V and J ends lost 4 bases and 7 bases, in that order; junction bases with no gene match: 4. The CDR3 contains 15 residues. For the CDR3, the DNA is TGTGCCAGCAGCCGGGGGACTAGCGGGGAGAATGAGCAGTTCTTC. Its protein product is CASSRGTSGENEQFF.

The J gene is TRBJ2-1, the V gene TRBV5-1; D gene ambiguous. This CDR3 region has 14 residues. Germline values: CDR1 SGHRS, CDR2 YFSETQ. The V end was cut by 0 bases, the J end by 8 bases, with 12 bases between. The chain's CDR3 is CASSLDGAGYEQFF. Here the CDR3 DNA reads TGCGCCAGCAGCTTGGATGGCGCAGGTTATGAGCAGTTCTTC.

The chain joins TRBV19 to TRBJ2-1; the match to TRBD2 covers 11 bases. The germline gives CDR1 LNHDA, CDR2 SQIVND (reference sequence). There are 16 residues in the CDR3. Losses at the gene ends were 7 bases for V and 6 bases for J; bases not matched to a gene: 11. CDR3 DNA: TGTGCCAGTATCCCCAGTAGCGGGGGGGCACTCAATGAGCAGTTCTTC. Translating gives CASIPSSGGALNEQFF.

The rearrangement joins TRBV7-8 to TRBJ2-5, with 13 bases aligning to TRBD2. The end of the DNA aligns better with TRBJ2-7, so the J call may be wrong. The germline V gene has CDR1 SGHVS and CDR2 FQNEAQ. The CDR3 spans 16 residues. Here the CDR3 reads CASSYPGTSGMYEQYF. The CDR3 DNA is TGTGCCAGCAGTTACCCGGGGACTAGCGGGATGTACGAGCAGTACTTC.

The chain carries TRBV5-1 and TRBJ2-3, with D possibly TRBD1 on 6 matching bases. Germline CDR1 SGHRS, CDR2 YFSETQ. The CDR3 has 15 residues. Trimming stripped 2 bases from V and 4 bases from J, with 14 bases between. The CDR3 nucleotides read TGCGCCAGCAGCTTCTCAGGGGTTTCCGCAGATACGCAGTATTTT. It yields the protein CASSFSGVSADTQYF. Using reference TRBV5-1 and TRBJ2-3 for the parts outside the CDR3, the full variable domain is KAGVTQTPRYLIKTRGQQVTLSCSPISGHRSVSWYQQTPGQGLQFLFEYFSETQRNKGNFPGRFSGRQFSNSRSEMNVSTLELGDSALYLCASSFSGVSADTQYFGPGTRLTVL.

The chain links TRBV7-2 to TRBJ2-2, with a possible D match to TRBD1 (5 bases). The CDR3 contains 15 residues. Germline-derived CDR1 and CDR2 are SGHTA and FQGNSA. V dropped 5 bases and J dropped 2 bases, with 12 bases sitting between them. The DNA of the CDR3 is TGTGCCAGCAGCCAGGACATGAGAAACACCGGGGAGCTGTTTTTT. It specifies CASSQDMRNTGELFF. Variable domain in full (rest from reference TRBV7-2 and TRBJ2-2): GAGVSQSPSNKVTEKGKDVELRCDPISGHTALYWYRQSLGQGLEFLIYFQGNSAPDKSGLPSDRFSAERTGGSVSTLTIQRTQQEDSAVYLCASSQDMRNTGELFFGEGSRLTVL.

CDR3 in DNA: TGTGCCAGCAGTTACTCGTCGGGCGGGAATGAGCAGTTCTTC. It is translated as CASSYSSGGNEQFF. This rearrangement joins TRBV6-5 to TRBJ2-1; D may be TRBD2 (5 bases). CDR1 is MNHEY and CDR2 is SVGAGI in the germline V gene. The V end lost 0 bases, the J end lost 7 bases, and 10 bases lay between the germline ends. The CDR3 consists of 14 residues.

CDR3 nucleotide sequence: TGTGCCAGCTCACCTTCGGTGGAAGCGACTGAAGCTTTCTTT. It encodes CASSPSVEATEAFF. This chain uses TRBV18 with TRBJ1-1; D unresolved. The ends were cut back, 3 bases at V and 5 bases at J, with 13 bases in the middle. This CDR3 has 14 amino acids. Germline assignment: CDR1 KGHSH and CDR2 LQKENI.

The chain couples TRBV7-2 to TRBJ2-1, with 15 bases fitting TRBD2. The CDR3 is 16 amino acids. Trimming removed 5 bases from V and 7 bases from J; junction bases left unmatched: 6. Germline CDR1 and CDR2: SGHTA and FQGNSA. The CDR3 protein is CASSLGTSGRYNEQFF. The DNA of the CDR3 is TGTGCCAGCAGCCTAGGGACTAGCGGGAGGTATAATGAGCAGTTCTTC.

The chain recombines TRBV30 with TRBJ2-2, with unresolved D. V was cut by 6 bases and J by 5 bases, with 16 bases left in between. CDR3 length: 14 amino acids. The germline gives CDR1 GTSNPN, CDR2 SVGIG (reference sequence). CDR3 DNA: TGTGCCTGCGAATGGCTAGTCCCGACCGGGGAGCTGTTTTTT. It translates to CACEWLVPTGELFF.

The genes are TRBV5-1 and TRBJ2-3; maybe TRBD2 (5 bases). The CDR3 contains 15 residues. Trimming left V 0 bases short and J 0 bases short, with 8 bases between. Germline CDR1 reads SGHRS; CDR2 reads YFSETQ. The CDR3 DNA reads TGCGCCAGCAGCTTGGAAGGAGGTAGCACAGATACGCAGTATTTT. Translating it yields CASSLEGGSTDTQYF.

The chain links TRBV9 to TRBJ2-7; the D gene is possibly TRBD1 (6 bases). The CDR3 is 14 amino acids. The germline CDR1 and CDR2 sequences are SGDLS and YYNGEE. V was cut by 0 bases and J by 2 bases, with 9 bases left in between. The CDR3 is CASSVGTATYEQYF. The DNA of the CDR3 is TGTGCCAGCAGCGTAGGGACAGCCACCTACGAGCAGTACTTC.

The chain employs TRBV5-1 and TRBJ2-1; D is perhaps TRBD2 (5 bases). Trimming cost V 5 bases and J 0 bases, with 18 bases left between them. CDR3 length equals 17 residues. In germline, CDR1 is SGHRS, CDR2 YFSETQ. The CDR3 coding sequence is TGCGCCAGCAGATACGACGGAGGTTATAGCTCCTACAATGAGCAGTTCTTC. This codes for CASRYDGGYSSYNEQFF.

This clone was detected only once. The chain recombines TRBV7-6 with TRBJ1-3; D uncertain. The germline V and J ends were trimmed by 5 bases and 4 bases, with 6 bases remaining between them. In germline, CDR1 is SGHVS, CDR2 FNYEAQ. The CDR3 totals 12 residues. The CDR3 region has the DNA TGTGCCAGCAGCCGAGCGGGAAACACCATATATTTT. Translated: CASSRAGNTIYF.

The chain recombines TRBV19 with TRBJ2-3; D remains unclear. The germline V gene has CDR1 LNHDA and CDR2 SQIVND (reference sequence). Trimming took 7 bases from V and 4 from J, leaving 12 bases between them. This CDR3 has 13 residues. CDR3 in amino acids: CASNARNPDTQYF. The CDR3 DNA follows: TGTGCCAGTAATGCGAGGAATCCAGATACGCAGTATTTT.

This rearrangement joins TRBV7-9 to TRBJ2-7; 7 bases map to TRBD2. V was pared by 5 bases and J by 8 bases, with 6 bases of the junction left unmatched. The length of the CDR3 is 12 residues. Looked up from germline, CDR1 is SEHNR and CDR2 is FQNEAQ (reference sequence). CDR3 region: CASSRRGVQQYF. In DNA, the CDR3 is TGTGCCAGCAGCCGTCGGGGGGTCCAGCAGTACTTC.

The V and J genes are TRBV30 and TRBJ1-3; D call uncertain. CDR3 size: 14 residues. Germline values: CDR1 GTSNPN, CDR2 SVGIG (reference sequence). As DNA, the CDR3 is TGTGCTTCGGCGACCGGAACAGCTGGAAACACCATATATTTT. Translating it yields CASATGTAGNTIYF. Full variable domain (rest looked up from reference TRBV30 and TRBJ1-3): SQTIHQWPATLVQPVGSPLSLECTVEGTSNPNLYWYRQAAGRGLQLLFYSVGIGQISSEVPQNLSASRPQDRQFILSSKKLLLSDSGFYLCASATGTAGNTIYFGEGSWLTVV.